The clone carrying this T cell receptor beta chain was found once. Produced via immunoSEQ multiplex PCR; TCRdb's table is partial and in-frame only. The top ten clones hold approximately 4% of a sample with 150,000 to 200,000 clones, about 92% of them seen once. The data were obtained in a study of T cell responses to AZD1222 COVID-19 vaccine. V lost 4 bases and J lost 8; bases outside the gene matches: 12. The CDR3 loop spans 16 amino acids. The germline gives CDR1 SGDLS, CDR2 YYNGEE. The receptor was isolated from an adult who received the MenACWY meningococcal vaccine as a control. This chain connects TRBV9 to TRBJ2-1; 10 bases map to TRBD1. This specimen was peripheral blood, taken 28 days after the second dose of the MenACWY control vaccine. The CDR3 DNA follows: TGTGCCAGCAGCCCATCACTCCGGGACAGGGGCCATGAGCAGTTCTTC. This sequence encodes CASSPSLRDRGHEQFF.